These 28 T cell receptor beta chains were sequenced from one sample in a study of blood T cells in healthy people across ages. Using a J-beta primer mix together with a sample-barcoded 5' primer, a second PCR was run for roughly 6 to 11 cycles. TCRdb reanalysed the 5' RACE reads using MiXCR and keeps one entry per CDR3 protein. The sample lists 450,000 to 600,000 distinct CDR3 sequences, around 27% occurring once. These sequences were also reported in another study, on T cells of mothers and their children.

The sequencing sample was made of blood. The receptors originated from a boy younger than 10 in good health.

The chain is built from TRBV6-5 and TRBJ1-1, with a weak D call TRBD1 (5 bases). The ends were cut back, 6 bases at V and 7 bases at J, with 18 bases in the middle. CDR3 size: 14 residues. Per germline, CDR1 MNHEY and CDR2 SVGAGI. The CDR3 DNA follows: TGTGCCAGCAGATGGGGACGGCCAAGTAGTGAAGCTTTCTTT. It yields the protein CASRWGRPSSEAFF.

This chain links TRBV10-2 with TRBJ1-3; no clear D. The CDR3 loop spans 15 amino acids. The V gene lost 3 bases and the J gene lost 0 bases, with 9 bases spanning the gap. Germline CDR1 reads WSHSY; CDR2 reads SAAADI. The CDR3 nucleotides are TGCGCCAGCAGTGAAACGGTGGTCTCTGGAAACACCATATATTTT. Translated: CASSETVVSGNTIYF.

The genes are TRBV10-3 and TRBJ2-5; possible D gene TRBD1, 5 bases. Deletions cut 4 bases from V and 4 bases from J, with 10 bases between. CDR3 length equals 13 residues. Germline CDR1 is ENHRY and CDR2 is SYGVKD. The CDR3 nucleotides are TGTGCCATCAGTGTCTTGGGGCGAGAGACCCAGTACTTC. Translation gives CAISVLGRETQYF.

The rearrangement links TRBV28 to TRBJ2-1, with TRBD2 as a possible D gene (6 bases). In germline, CDR1 is MDHEN, CDR2 SYDVKM. The CDR3 sequence is 17 residues long. Trimming cost V 3 bases and J 4 bases, with 19 bases left between them. The CDR3 DNA reads TGTGCCAGCAGTTTCCGTAAGGCGGGACTGGATTACAATGAGCAGTTCTTC. Amino acid sequence: CASSFRKAGLDYNEQFF.

The sample holds a few counts of this clonotype. The chain joins TRBV27 to TRBJ1-2, with D maybe TRBD1 (6 bases). Trimming took 0 bases from V and 5 from J, leaving 16 bases between them. The CDR3 sequence is 16 residues long. Per the germline V gene, CDR1 is MNHEY and CDR2 is SMNVEV (reference sequence). CDR3: CASSLSAPGTSYGYTF. The CDR3 coding sequence is TGTGCCAGCAGTTTATCCGCCCCCGGGACATCGTATGGCTACACCTTC.

This clonotype appeared a few times. The V and J genes are TRBV7-2 and TRBJ2-4; D call uncertain. CDR3 length: 14 residues. Trimming shortened V by 5 bases and J by 8 bases, and 16 bases separated the two germline ends. CDR1 is SGHTA, CDR2 FQGNSA, per germline. The CDR3 DNA sequence: TGTGCCAGCAGCCATCAAAGTGGTGGGGACATTCAGTACTTC. This translates into CASSHQSGGDIQYF.

The CDR3 sequence: CASSWRTSVFDEQFF. The CDR3 DNA sequence: TGTGCCAGCAGTTGGCGGACTAGCGTATTCGATGAGCAGTTCTTC. The chain joins TRBV27 to TRBJ2-1; 9 bases agree with TRBD2. In germline, CDR1 is MNHEY, CDR2 SMNVEV (reference sequence). The ends lost 4 bases at V and 8 bases at J; junction bases unmatched: 9. CDR3 length: 15 residues.

This clonotype has more than one count but fewer than ten. The genes are TRBV7-2 and TRBJ2-2, with D perhaps TRBD1 (5 bases). The germline V gene encodes CDR1 SGHTA and CDR2 FQGNSA. V was clipped by 4 bases and J by 0 bases, with 12 bases between them. CDR3 size: 16 residues. The DNA for the CDR3 is TGTGCCAGCAGCTGGGGCCCGATCGCGAACACCGGGGAGCTGTTTTTT. The encoded protein is CASSWGPIANTGELFF.

The rearrangement joins TRBV7-9 to TRBJ2-1, with TRBD2 matching 9 bases. There are 18 residues in the CDR3. Germline values: CDR1 SEHNR, CDR2 FQNEAQ (reference sequence). V lost 5 bases and J lost 2; bases outside the gene matches: 13. The CDR3 region has the DNA TGTGCCAGCAGCGGAGCGGGAGGTGGCCATGAGCCCTACAATGAGCAGTTCTTC. This encodes CASSGAGGGHEPYNEQFF.

This chain links TRBV7-9 with TRBJ2-7; 9 bases map to TRBD1. Per the germline V gene, CDR1 is SEHNR and CDR2 is FQNEAQ (reference sequence). The trim removed 5 bases at V and 3 bases at J, leaving 5 bases unmatched. The CDR3 loop spans 14 amino acids. This chain's CDR3 is CASSDDRGGYEQYF. CDR3 nucleotide sequence: TGTGCCAGCAGCGATGACAGGGGGGGCTACGAGCAGTACTTC.

The CDR3 DNA follows: TGTGCCAGCAGCGCACAAGTGGGGCTTAACTATGGCTACACCTTC. Translating gives CASSAQVGLNYGYTF. This chain links TRBV7-9 with TRBJ1-2, with D perhaps matching TRBD1 (5 bases). V shed 5 bases and J shed 1 base, with 14 bases lying between them. The CDR3 extends over 15 amino acids. The germline gives CDR1 SEHNR, CDR2 FQNEAQ (reference sequence).

The rearrangement uses TRBV7-2 and TRBJ2-5; 15 bases are a match to TRBD2. There are 17 residues in the CDR3. With 5 bases clipped from V and 5 bases from J, the junction kept 9 bases outside the gene matches. The germline V gene has CDR1 SGHTA and CDR2 FQGNSA. CDR3 sequence reads: CASSARGLAGGGETQYF. CDR3 sequence (DNA): TGTGCCAGCAGCGCCAGGGGACTAGCGGGAGGTGGGGAGACCCAGTACTTC.

The chain uses TRBV5-1 and TRBJ2-5, with D hard to call. TRBJ2-1 explains the end of the DNA better; the J call may be wrong. Looked up from germline, CDR1 is SGHRS and CDR2 is YFSETQ. The CDR3 extends over 12 amino acids. The chain's CDR3 is CASSLNSNEQFF. Here the CDR3 DNA reads TGCGCCAGCAGCTTGAATAGCAATGAGCAGTTCTTC.

This clonotype was counted only a few times. The gene calls are TRBV12-5 and TRBJ2-1, with 10 bases aligning to TRBD1. CDR1 and CDR2 from the germline V gene are LGHNT and FRNRAP. The CDR3 runs to 15 residues. J was trimmed by 2 bases and V by 6 bases; bases with no gene match: 4. DNA for the CDR3: TGTGCTAGTGGGATCGGGACAGGGGCCTACAATGAGCAGTTCTTC. Translating it yields CASGIGTGAYNEQFF. Supplemented by reference TRBV12-5 and TRBJ2-1, the full variable domain reads DARVTQTPRHKVTEMGQEVTMRCQPILGHNTVFWYRQTMMQGLELLAYFRNRAPLDDSGMPKDRFSAEMPDATLATLKIQPSEPRDSAVYFCASGIGTGAYNEQFFGPGTRLTVL.

This clonotype was picked up a small number of times. V and J are TRBV5-1 and TRBJ1-4, with D uncertain. The ends were cut back, 0 bases at V and 2 bases at J, with 8 bases in the middle. Germline-derived CDR1 and CDR2 are SGHRS and YFSETQ. The CDR3 contains 15 residues. The CDR3 DNA is TGCGCCAGCAGCTTGGAAAGGACGACTAATGAAAAACTGTTTTTT. Protein sequence: CASSLERTTNEKLFF.

The genes are TRBV5-5 and TRBJ2-1, with 11 bases lining up with TRBD2. CDR1 is SGHKS, CDR2 YYEKEE, per germline (reference sequence). CDR3 length: 15 residues. The ends lost 4 bases at V and 7 bases at J; junction bases unmatched: 7. CDR3 coding DNA: TGTGCCAGCAGCCTAAGACTAGCGGGGCTTAATGAGCAGTTCTTC. Translation gives CASSLRLAGLNEQFF.

The chain employs TRBV25-1 and TRBJ1-6, with 10 bases identical to TRBD1. Germline V gene data show CDR1 as MGHDK and CDR2 as SYGVNS. V lost 1 base, J lost 7 bases, and 1 base stayed unmatched. CDR3 size: 15 residues. The CDR3 reads CASSESDRGNSPLHF. CDR3 DNA: TGTGCCAGCAGTGAATCGGACAGGGGGAATTCACCCCTCCACTTT.

This clonotype has at least ten counts. J is TRBJ1-4 and V is TRBV6-5; D may be TRBD1 (6 bases). Trimming removed 4 bases at V and 8 bases at J, with 14 bases between. Per the germline V gene, CDR1 is MNHEY and CDR2 is SVGAGI. There are 14 residues in the CDR3. CDR3 loop: CASSSTGSNEKLFF. The CDR3 coding sequence is TGTGCCAGCAGTTCTACAGGGAGTAACGAAAAACTGTTTTTT.

This clonotype was observed a few times. The genes are TRBV9 and TRBJ2-7; no clear D gene. The CDR3 covers 16 residues. The germline V gene has CDR1 SGDLS and CDR2 YYNGEE. V lost 0 bases to trimming and J lost 5 bases, with 18 bases between them. CDR3 loop: CASSVGSRAPVNEQYF. In DNA form, the CDR3 reads TGTGCCAGCAGCGTAGGAAGCCGGGCCCCGGTCAACGAGCAGTACTTC.

This clonotype has a handful of counts. The gene calls are TRBV7-2 and TRBJ2-7; D gene ambiguous. The V and J ends lost 1 base and 3 bases respectively, with 13 bases between them. The length of the CDR3 is 15 residues. Germline V gene sequence: CDR1 SGHTA, CDR2 FQGNSA. The CDR3 region is CASSLDGGGFYEQYF. The CDR3 DNA reads as TGTGCCAGCAGCTTAGACGGTGGCGGCTTCTACGAGCAGTACTTC.

This clonotype was recorded many times. The V call is TRBV20-1, the J call TRBJ1-6; 8 bases agree with TRBD1. CDR1 DFQATT and CDR2 SNEGSKA come from the germline V gene (reference sequence). J was trimmed by 5 bases and V by 4 bases; bases with no gene match: 4. The length of the CDR3 is 14 residues. The CDR3 is CSANGQGDNSPLHF. CDR3 nucleotides: TGCAGTGCTAACGGACAGGGTGATAATTCACCCCTCCACTTT.

This chain uses TRBV29-1 with TRBJ2-5; tentative D call: TRBD1 (6 bases). Trimming shortened V by 5 bases and J by 1 base, and 11 bases separated the two germline ends. Per germline, CDR1 SQVTM and CDR2 ANQGSEA. The CDR3 covers 13 residues. The CDR3 DNA follows: TGCAGCGTTCAGGACAGCCCCCAAGAGACCCAGTACTTC. Its protein is CSVQDSPQETQYF.

This clonotype was recorded a few times. The J gene is TRBJ1-2, the V gene TRBV29-1, with 7 bases fitting TRBD1. The V segment lost 0 bases and the J segment 0 bases; nucleotides outside the gene matches: 4. Germline CDR1 is SQVTM and CDR2 is ANQGSEA. This CDR3 region has 15 residues. Here the CDR3 reads CSVEDRGRANYGYTF. In DNA form, the CDR3 reads TGCAGCGTTGAAGATAGGGGGCGAGCTAACTATGGCTACACCTTC.

This clonotype has just a few counts. V usage is TRBV2 and J usage is TRBJ2-7, with D maybe TRBD2 (6 bases). CDR3 length equals 12 residues. V lost 4 bases and J lost 6, with 10 bases in between. Germline CDR1 and CDR2: SNHLY and FYNNEI. The CDR3 DNA sequence: TGTGCCAGCAGTGTCGGGAGTGGCGAGCAGTACTTC. It yields the protein CASSVGSGEQYF.

J is TRBJ1-1 and V is TRBV29-1, with TRBD1 matching over 7 bases. The junction had 10 bases not matched to a gene; V was cut back by 6 bases and J by 3 bases. The CDR3 length is 14 residues. Per germline, CDR1 SQVTM and CDR2 ANQGSEA. For the CDR3, the DNA is TGCAGCGTGAGGGGGACAGCAATGGACACTGAAGCTTTCTTT. Its translation is CSVRGTAMDTEAFF.

This clonotype was observed a few times. The chain combines TRBV6-5 with TRBJ2-5; possibly TRBD2 for D (5 bases). Germline V gene lookup returns CDR1 MNHEY and CDR2 SVGAGI. CDR3 length: 15 residues. Between the trimmed V and J ends, which lost 6 bases and 2 bases, there was a span of 16 bases. CDR3 coding DNA: TGTGCCAGCAGCCCCAGACTACGTATGCAAGAGACCCAGTACTTC. Translated: CASSPRLRMQETQYF.

This clonotype was seen a handful of times. The chain carries TRBV20-1 and TRBJ2-7; 8 bases are a match to TRBD2. Germline-derived CDR1 and CDR2 are DFQATT and SNEGSKA (reference sequence). There are 16 residues in the CDR3. Losses at the gene ends were 0 bases for V and 5 bases for J; bases not matched to a gene: 12. The CDR3 is CSARDQAGGEVDEQYF. Written as DNA, the CDR3 is TGCAGTGCTAGAGATCAGGCGGGGGGAGAGGTCGACGAGCAGTACTTC.

Remarks on this clonotype: It is likely a read error, because the conserved phenylalanine at the end of the CDR3 is missing. The V gene is TRBV13, the J gene TRBJ2-1; D gene uncertain. The ends were cut back, 1 base at V and 10 bases at J, with 8 bases in the middle. Germline V CDR1 and CDR2: PRHDT, FYEKMQ (reference sequence). CDR3 length equals 12 residues. Written as DNA, the CDR3 is TGTGCCAGCAGCTTAGAGGTCGGAGAGCAGTTCCTC. Translated: CASSLEVGEQFL.